These 21 T cell receptor beta chains share one sample of origin, sequenced in a study of identical twins. TCRdb redid the calling of the 5' RACE reads with MiXCR, one entry per CDR3 protein. The top ten hold approximately 7.9% of the sample, which has about 340,000 distinct CDR3 sequences, roughly 12% seen once. These data were also reused for a study on yellow fever vaccine responses in identical twins.

The specimen was CD8+ T cells sorted from blood. Source of these receptors: a woman younger than 35 in good health.

In this sample, this clonotype turned up many times. The gene calls are TRBV4-1 and TRBJ1-1; unclear D gene. Germline V gives CDR1 MGHRA, CDR2 YSYEKL. Trimming removed 1 base at V and 4 bases at J, with 7 bases between. The CDR3 spans 13 residues. The CDR3 reads CASSQGIPTEAFF. The CDR3 DNA sequence: TGCGCCAGCAGCCAAGGGATCCCCACTGAAGCTTTCTTT.

The chain couples TRBV20-1 to TRBJ2-3; TRBD2 matches at 15 bases. Germline CDR1 is DFQATT and CDR2 is SNEGSKA (reference sequence). Trimming removed 5 bases from V and 0 bases from J; junction bases left unmatched: 0. This CDR3 spans 15 amino acids. The CDR3 DNA follows: TGCAGTGCTGGGACTAGCGGGGGGAGCACAGATACGCAGTATTTT. Residues: CSAGTSGGSTDTQYF.

A remark on this clonotype: A read error may produce the germline difference seen at one junction end. J is TRBJ2-5 and V is TRBV15; 12 bases are shared with TRBD2. CDR3 length equals 19 residues. CDR1 and CDR2 (germline): LNHNV, YYDKDF (reference sequence). The CDR3 bases are TGTGCCACCAGCAGAGGGTGGACTAGCGGGATGAACCCTCATGAGACCCAGTCCTTC. Encoded protein: CATSRGWTSGMNPHETQSF.

This clonotype was seen more than once but under ten times. The chain is built from TRBV5-1 and TRBJ2-7; 9 bases fit TRBD1. V lost 4 bases, J lost 7 bases, and 6 bases stayed unmatched. The CDR3 has 13 residues. Germline lookup yields CDR1 SGHRS and CDR2 YFSETQ. CDR3 protein: CASSQGQGWEQYF. CDR3 in DNA: TGCGCCAGCAGCCAGGGACAGGGTTGGGAGCAGTACTTC. Using reference TRBV5-1 and TRBJ2-7 for the parts outside the CDR3, the full variable domain is KAGVTQTPRYLIKTRGQQVTLSCSPISGHRSVSWYQQTPGQGLQFLFEYFSETQRNKGNFPGRFSGRQFSNSRSEMNVSTLELGDSALYLCASSQGQGWEQYFGPGTRLTVT.

V usage is TRBV3-1 and J usage is TRBJ2-3, with D unclear. CDR3 size: 16 residues. The germline V and J ends were trimmed by 0 bases and 2 bases, with 12 bases remaining between them. Germline CDR1 reads LGHDT; CDR2 reads YNNKEL (reference sequence). CDR3 nucleotide sequence: TGTGCCAGCAGCCAAGATGCCCCTTTCCCCACAGATACGCAGTATTTT. Amino acid sequence: CASSQDAPFPTDTQYF.

This clonotype was observed a few times. The V gene is TRBV27, the J gene TRBJ2-2; D may be TRBD2 (6 bases). The CDR3 runs 18 residues. V shed 1 base and J shed 1 base, with 16 bases lying between them. Germline loops: CDR1 MNHEY, CDR2 SMNVEV (reference sequence). Here the CDR3 reads CASSLYSAGLGNTGELFF. CDR3 DNA: TGTGCCAGCAGTTTATATTCGGCGGGACTGGGGAACACCGGGGAGCTGTTTTTT.

This chain uses TRBV19 with TRBJ2-1; 10 nucleotides match TRBD1. The CDR3 is made up of 16 amino acids. Germline assignment: CDR1 LNHDA and CDR2 SQIVND (reference sequence). Trimming at V came to 1 base and at J to 6 bases, leaving 6 bases not matched to a gene. The CDR3 DNA is TGTGCCAGTAGTATAGGCGGGACAGGGGTTGGCAATGAGCAGTTCTTC. Amino acid sequence: CASSIGGTGVGNEQFF.

The table lists this clonotype with many counts. The gene calls are TRBV24-1 and TRBJ2-1; TRBD2 aligns across 13 bases. The CDR3 totals 16 residues. Germline CDR1 KGHDR, CDR2 SFDVKD. The junction had 5 bases not matched to a gene; V was cut back by 4 bases and J by 6 bases. The CDR3, as DNA: TGTGCCACCAGTGAGGGACTAGCGGGGCCGAGCAATGAGCAGTTCTTC. Its translation: CATSEGLAGPSNEQFF.

The DNA for the CDR3 is TGTGCCAGCAGCGTAGCCCAGGGGGCCCACGAGCAGTACTTC. It translates to CASSVAQGAHEQYF. This rearrangement joins TRBV9 to TRBJ2-7, with 8 bases aligning to TRBD1. The V gene's germline CDR1 is SGDLS and CDR2 YYNGEE. J gave up 5 bases and V 0 bases, and 4 bases lay outside the gene matches. The CDR3 covers 14 residues.

This clonotype occurred a few times. CDR3 sequence (DNA): TGTGCCAGCAGTAAACACAGGGGCCTGGGGTATGAAGCTTTCTTT. This sequence encodes CASSKHRGLGYEAFF. The chain combines TRBV6-1 with TRBJ1-1; 7 bases align to TRBD1. This CDR3 comprises 15 residues. V dropped 5 bases and J dropped 7; count of bases not matched to a gene: 13. Germline CDR1 reads MNHNS; CDR2 reads SASEGT.

This rearrangement joins TRBV25-1 to TRBJ1-1; D remains unclear. Germline loops: CDR1 MGHDK, CDR2 SYGVNS. Deletions cut 3 bases from V and 2 bases from J, with 10 bases between. The CDR3 runs 14 residues. CDR3 nucleotide sequence: TGTGCCAGCAGTGACCCGGACGGTAACACTGAAGCTTTCTTT. Translating it yields CASSDPDGNTEAFF.

The chain employs TRBV4-1 and TRBJ2-3, with TRBD2 matching 7 bases. This CDR3 contains 15 residues. With V trimmed by 0 bases and J by 4 bases, 4 bases remained unmatched. The germline V gene has CDR1 MGHRA and CDR2 YSYEKL. As DNA, the CDR3 is TGCGCCAGCAGCCAAGATTGGCTAGCGGCAGATACGCAGTATTTT. Encoded protein: CASSQDWLAADTQYF.

This chain links TRBV4-1 with TRBJ2-1; D might be TRBD2 (6 bases). From germline, CDR1 is MGHRA and CDR2 YSYEKL. V lost 5 bases to trimming and J lost 6 bases, with 23 bases between them. This CDR3 has 17 residues. CDR3 in DNA: TGCGCCAGCAGCACCCTCCCGGGACGGGGGAACCCCAATGAGCAGTTCTTC. This sequence encodes CASSTLPGRGNPNEQFF.

This clonotype was seen at least ten times. This chain connects TRBV5-1 to TRBJ2-3; 9 nucleotides line up with TRBD2. V was pared by 0 bases and J by 2 bases, with 7 bases of the junction left unmatched. The germline V gene has CDR1 SGHRS and CDR2 YFSETQ. The CDR3 consists of 17 residues. DNA for the CDR3: TGCGCCAGCAGCTTGGTGTCTAGCGGGATTTACACAGATACGCAGTATTTT. This encodes CASSLVSSGIYTDTQYF.

A few counts support this clonotype. This chain joins TRBV20-1 and TRBJ2-7; D unresolved. Germline V CDR1 and CDR2: DFQATT, SNEGSKA (reference sequence). The V gene lost 1 base and the J gene lost 2 bases, with 18 bases spanning the gap. The CDR3 length is 16 residues. The CDR3 DNA follows: TGCAGTGCTAGAGCATCACAGCCGTCATCCCCCTACGAGCAGTACGTC. Its translation: CSARASQPSSPYEQYV.

This clonotype was seen repeatedly, ten times or more. This rearrangement joins TRBV6-2 or TRBV6-3 to TRBJ2-2, with D possibly TRBD1 on 6 matching bases. This CDR3 has 14 residues. V was trimmed by 7 bases and J by 3 bases, leaving 12 bases between them. Germline V gene lookup returns CDR1 MNHEY and CDR2 SVGEGT. CDR3 loop: CASTIQGYTGELFF. The CDR3 DNA reads TGTGCCAGCACGATACAGGGTTACACCGGGGAGCTGTTTTTT.

This clonotype was recorded many times. V is TRBV20-1 and J is TRBJ2-7, with 7 bases fitting TRBD2. Germline-derived CDR1 and CDR2 are DFQATT and SNEGSKA (reference sequence). There are 16 residues in the CDR3. J gave up 2 bases and V 2 bases, and 12 bases lay outside the gene matches. In DNA, the CDR3 is TGCAGTGCTAGACCTAGAGGCGGGAGCGCTCCCTACGAGCAGTACTTC. As protein: CSARPRGGSAPYEQYF.

This clonotype has only a few counts. V is TRBV27 and J is TRBJ2-1; 8 bases match TRBD1. The CDR3 is made up of 16 amino acids. Germline V CDR1 and CDR2: MNHEY, SMNVEV (reference sequence). The trim removed 6 bases at V and 7 bases at J, leaving 14 bases unmatched. The CDR3 protein is CASSPRWGQERNEQFF. Here the CDR3 DNA reads TGTGCCAGCAGCCCCCGTTGGGGACAGGAGCGAAATGAGCAGTTCTTC.

The chain employs TRBV6-5 and TRBJ1-1, with TRBD1 identical over 12 bases. CDR1 and CDR2 from the germline V gene are MNHEY and SVGAGI. V was pared by 4 bases and J by 1 base, with 7 bases of the junction left unmatched. There are 17 residues in the CDR3. CDR3 sequence reads: CASSWGQGAMGNTEAFF. The DNA for the CDR3 is TGTGCCAGCAGTTGGGGACAGGGGGCAATGGGGAACACTGAAGCTTTCTTT.

This clonotype has ten or more counts. The rearrangement joins TRBV6-1 to TRBJ2-7; D gene ambiguous. CDR1 is MNHNS, CDR2 SASEGT, per germline. This CDR3 contains 12 residues. Trimming shortened V by 8 bases and J by 2 bases, and 10 bases separated the two germline ends. Written as DNA, the CDR3 is TGTGCCAGCGTCGTAGGTACCTACGAGCAGTACTTC. Translated, it gives CASVVGTYEQYF.

This clonotype was recorded a few times. The chain carries TRBV20-1 and TRBJ2-1; D may be TRBD1 (5 bases). Trimming shortened V by 4 bases and J by 8 bases, and 21 bases separated the two germline ends. Germline values: CDR1 DFQATT, CDR2 SNEGSKA (reference sequence). The length of the CDR3 is 15 residues. This CDR3 reads CSAKGQGNDEYEQFF. The CDR3, as DNA: TGCAGTGCTAAGGGGCAGGGAAACGATGAATATGAGCAGTTCTTC.